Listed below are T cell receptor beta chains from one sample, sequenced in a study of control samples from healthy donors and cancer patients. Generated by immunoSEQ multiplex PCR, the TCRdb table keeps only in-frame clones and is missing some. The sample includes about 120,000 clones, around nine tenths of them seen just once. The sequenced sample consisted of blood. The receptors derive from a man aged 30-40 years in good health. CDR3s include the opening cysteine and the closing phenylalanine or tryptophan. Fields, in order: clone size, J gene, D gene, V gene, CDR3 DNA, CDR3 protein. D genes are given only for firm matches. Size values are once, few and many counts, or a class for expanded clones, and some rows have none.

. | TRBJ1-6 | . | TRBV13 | TGTGCCAGCAGCCTCCGGGACGGATATTCACCCCTCCACTTT | CASSLRDGYSPLHF
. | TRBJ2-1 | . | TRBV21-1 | TGTCCAGGAAACAATGAGCAGTTCTTC | CPGNNEQFF
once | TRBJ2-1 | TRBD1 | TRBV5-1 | TGCGCCAGCCACTACGACAGGGACAATGAGCAGTTCTTC | CASHYDRDNEQFF
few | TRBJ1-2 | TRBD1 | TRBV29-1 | TGCAGCGTCGCGGACAGGGGTCTGAATGGCTACACCTTC | CSVADRGLNGYTF
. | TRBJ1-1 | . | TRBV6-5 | TGTGCCAGCAGTTACGGGAGACAGCTGAACACTGAAGCTTTCTTT | CASSYGRQLNTEAFF
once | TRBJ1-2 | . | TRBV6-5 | TGTGCTGAGAGGGGGTTTCTTTTTGGCTACACCTTC | CAERGFLFGYTF
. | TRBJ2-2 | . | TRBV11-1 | TGTGCCAGCAGCTGGGGGAAGACCGGGGAGCTGTTTTTT | CASSWGKTGELFF
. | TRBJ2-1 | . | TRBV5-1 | TGCGCCAGCAGCCCCGGAGGTGGGGGGAACTACAATGAGCAGTTCTTC | CASSPGGGGNYNEQFF
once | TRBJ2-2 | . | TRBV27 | TGTGCCAGCAGTCCGCGCGCCACCGGGGAGCTGTTTTTT | CASSPRATGELFF
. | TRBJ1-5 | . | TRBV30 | TGTGCCTGGAGTGTTTTGGGAGAGCAGCCCCAGCATTTT | CAWSVLGEQPQHF
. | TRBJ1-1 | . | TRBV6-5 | TGTGCCAGCAGCGCACGGGGGGCGGACACTGAAGCTTTCTTT | CASSARGADTEAFF
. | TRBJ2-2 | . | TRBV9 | TGTGCCAGCAGCGTAGAGTCACACACCGGGGAGCTGTTTTTT | CASSVESHTGELFF
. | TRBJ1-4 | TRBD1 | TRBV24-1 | TGTGCCACCAGTGAACCCGGGACAGGGTATGAAAAACTGTTTTTT | CATSEPGTGYEKLFF
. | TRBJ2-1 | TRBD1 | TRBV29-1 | TGCAGCGTTGGAGGGGGACAGGGGGGCAATGAGCAGTTCTTC | CSVGGGQGGNEQFF
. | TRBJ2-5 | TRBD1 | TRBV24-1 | TGTGCCACCAGTGATCTCAGGACAGGGCTGGAGACCCAGTACTTC | CATSDLRTGLETQYF
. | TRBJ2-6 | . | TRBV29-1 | TGCAGCGTTAGTGACTCTGGGGCCAACGTCCTGACTTTC | CSVSDSGANVLTF
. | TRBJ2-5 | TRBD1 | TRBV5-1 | TGCGCCAGCAGCTTGGGGACAGGGTCCCAAGAGACCCAGTACTTC | CASSLGTGSQETQYF
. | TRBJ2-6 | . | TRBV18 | TGTGCCAGCTCACCCGGATCTGGGGCCAACGTCCTGACTTTC | CASSPGSGANVLTF
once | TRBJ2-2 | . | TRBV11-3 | TGTGCCAGCAGCTCAGAAAACACCGGGGAGCTGTTTTTT | CASSSENTGELFF
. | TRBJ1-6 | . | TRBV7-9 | TGTGCCAGCAGCTTAGCGCGATCTCTCAGGGAATCACCCCTCCACTTT | CASSLARSLRESPLHF
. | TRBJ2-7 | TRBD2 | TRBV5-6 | TGTGCCAGCAGCTCTGCGGGGGTAGACGAGCAGTACTTC | CASSSAGVDEQYF
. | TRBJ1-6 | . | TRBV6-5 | TGTGCCAGCGAACAGGGATCTAATTCACCCCTCCACTTT | CASEQGSNSPLHF
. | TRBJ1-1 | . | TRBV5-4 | TGTGCCAGCAGCTTGTGGTTCGTCAACACTGAAGCTTTCTTT | CASSLWFVNTEAFF
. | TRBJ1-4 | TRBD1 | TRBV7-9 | TGTGCCAGCAGCTCACAGGGGGCTGGGGAAAAACTGTTTTTT | CASSSQGAGEKLFF
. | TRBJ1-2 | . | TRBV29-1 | TGCAGCGTTCTCCACTATGGCTACACCTTC | CSVLHYGYTF
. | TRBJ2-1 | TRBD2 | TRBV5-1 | TGCGCCAGCAGCTTGGGAAGGGTAGCGGGGCCCGATGAGCAGTTCTTC | CASSLGRVAGPDEQFF
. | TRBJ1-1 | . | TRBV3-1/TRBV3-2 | TGTGCCAGCAGCCAAAGAAGTCCGGGCACTGAAGCTTTCTTT | CASSQRSPGTEAFF
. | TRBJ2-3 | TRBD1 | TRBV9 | TGTGCCAGCAGCGTAGAGGGACAGGGTGGAGATACGCAGTATTTT | CASSVEGQGGDTQYF
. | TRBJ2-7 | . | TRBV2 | TGTGCCAGCAGTGTCGGGACCTCCTACGAGCAGTACTTC | CASSVGTSYEQYF
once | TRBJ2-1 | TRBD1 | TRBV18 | TGTGCCAGCTCACCACCGGACGGGACAGGTAATGAGCAGTTCTTC | CASSPPDGTGNEQFF
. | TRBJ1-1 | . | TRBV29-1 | TGCAGCGTTGATAGGTCCGGGGGCGGTGAAGCTTTCTTT | CSVDRSGGGEAFF
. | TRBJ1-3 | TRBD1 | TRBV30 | TGTGCCTGGGGGAGAGGGGGCTCCGGAAACACCATATATTTT | CAWGRGGSGNTIYF
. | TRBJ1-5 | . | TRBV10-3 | TGTGCCATCAGTGAGGTGGATCAGCCCCAGCATTTT | CAISEVDQPQHF
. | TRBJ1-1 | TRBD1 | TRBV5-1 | TGCGCCAGCAGCTGGACCTTAGGGGGCGCTATCATGAACACTGAAGCTTTCTTT | CASSWTLGGAIMNTEAFF
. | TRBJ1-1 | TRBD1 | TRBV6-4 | TGTGCCAGCAGTGACTCGAAGTCAGGGGGATTGAACACTGAAGCTTTCTTT | CASSDSKSGGLNTEAFF
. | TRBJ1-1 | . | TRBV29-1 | TGCAGCGTTAGGGGGGCGGACAAGAACACTGAAGCTTTCTTT | CSVRGADKNTEAFF
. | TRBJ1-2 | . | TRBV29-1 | TGCAGCGTTGAAGATGCCCCCGGCACCCCTAACTATGGCTACACCTTC | CSVEDAPGTPNYGYTF
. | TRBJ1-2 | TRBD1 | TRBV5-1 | TGCGCCAGCTTCCAGGGGGGGAAGGACTATGGCTACACCTTC | CASFQGGKDYGYTF
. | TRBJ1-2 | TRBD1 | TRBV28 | TGTGCCAGCAGTTTAGGGGGACAGCCTAGTAACTATGGCTACACCTTC | CASSLGGQPSNYGYTF
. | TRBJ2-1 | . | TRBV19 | TGTGCCAGTAGTATCTTTCAGAACGGTGAGCAGTTCTTC | CASSIFQNGEQFF
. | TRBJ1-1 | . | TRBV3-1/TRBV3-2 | TGTGCCAGCAGCCACCTCCAGGGAAACACTGAAGCTTTCTTT | CASSHLQGNTEAFF
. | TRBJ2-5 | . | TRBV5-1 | TGCGCCAGCAGCTCCCAGGGGCGAGAGACCCAGTACTTC | CASSSQGRETQYF
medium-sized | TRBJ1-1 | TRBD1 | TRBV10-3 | TGTGCCATCAGTGAGAATCGTGAGACAGGGCAAGCTTTCTTT | CAISENRETGQAFF
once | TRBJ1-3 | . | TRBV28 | TGTGCCAGCAGTTGGAGTGCTCCGAGTGGAAACACCATATATTTT | CASSWSAPSGNTIYF
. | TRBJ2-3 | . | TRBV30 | TGTGCCTGGAGTATCGGCCACAGGCGACCTAGCACAGATACGCAGTATTTT | CAWSIGHRRPSTDTQYF
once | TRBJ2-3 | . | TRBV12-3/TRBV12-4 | TGTGCCAGCACCCCGGACTTGGACGCTACGCAGTATTTT | CASTPDLDATQYF
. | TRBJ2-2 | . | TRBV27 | TGTGCCAGCAGTTTACCCTACTACGCCCCGGGCCGGGGGACCGGGGAGCTGTTTTTT | CASSLPYYAPGRGTGELFF
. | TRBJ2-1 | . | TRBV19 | TGTGCCAGTAGCTACCGCGGGACGGCTTCCTACAATGAGCAGTTCTTC | CASSYRGTASYNEQFF
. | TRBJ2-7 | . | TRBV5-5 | TGTGCCAGCAGCTTGGCGGACAGCACCTACGAGCAGTACTTC | CASSLADSTYEQYF
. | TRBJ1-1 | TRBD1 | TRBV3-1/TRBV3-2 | TGTGCCAGCAGCAACCGGGACAGGGGCCTGAACACTGAAGCTTTCTTT | CASSNRDRGLNTEAFF
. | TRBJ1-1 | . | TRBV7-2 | TGTGCCAGCAACAAGGTCATGAACACTGAAGCTTTCTTT | CASNKVMNTEAFF